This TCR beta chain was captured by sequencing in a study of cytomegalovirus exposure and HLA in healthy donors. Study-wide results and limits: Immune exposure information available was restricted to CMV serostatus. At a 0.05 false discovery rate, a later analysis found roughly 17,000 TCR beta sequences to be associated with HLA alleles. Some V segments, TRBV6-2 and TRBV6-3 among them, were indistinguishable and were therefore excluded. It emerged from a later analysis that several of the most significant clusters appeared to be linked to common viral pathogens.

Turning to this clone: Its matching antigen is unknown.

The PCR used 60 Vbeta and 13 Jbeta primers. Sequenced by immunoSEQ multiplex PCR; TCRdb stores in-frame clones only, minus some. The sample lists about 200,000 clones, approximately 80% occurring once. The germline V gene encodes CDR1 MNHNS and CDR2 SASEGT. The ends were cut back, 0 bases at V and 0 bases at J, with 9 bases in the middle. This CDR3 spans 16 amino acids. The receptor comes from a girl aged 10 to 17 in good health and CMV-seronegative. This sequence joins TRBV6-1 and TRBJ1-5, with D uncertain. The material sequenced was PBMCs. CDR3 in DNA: TGTGCCAGCAGTGAAGCAGTCGGTTATAGCAATCAGCCCCAGCATTTT. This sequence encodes CASSEAVGYSNQPQHF.